The sequence of this T cell receptor beta chain was determined in a study of cytomegalovirus exposure and HLA in healthy donors. Study overall: Of over 350 genotyped donors, roughly 76% grouped in the Caucasian-associated ancestry cluster. General study points: A later analysis reported that several of the most significant clusters appeared to be linked to common viral pathogens, among them Epstein-Barr virus. It was in a later analysis that TCR association rates were seen to vary by HLA locus, highest for DRB1 and lowest for HLA-C.

CDR3 length equals 14 residues. Germline V CDR1 and CDR2: SGDLS, YYNGEE. V was trimmed by 0 bases and J by 7 bases, leaving 13 bases between them. Of note for this clone: The antigen remains undetermined.

Amplification used 60 Vbeta primers and 13 Jbeta primers. The protocol was immunoSEQ multiplex PCR, while the TCRdb copy is restricted to in-frame clones and leaves out a portion. This table lists more than 50,000 clones. The clonotype comes from a man aged 50 to 59 in good health and CMV-seropositive. The V and J genes are TRBV9 and TRBJ2-5, with a weak D call TRBD1 (5 bases). Sample: PBMCs. The CDR3 sequence is CASSVESGLGTQYF. The CDR3 coding sequence is TGTGCCAGCAGCGTAGAATCAGGGTTGGGGACCCAGTACTTC. Using reference TRBV9 and TRBJ2-5 for the parts outside the CDR3, the full variable domain is DSGVTQTPKHLITATGQRVTLRCSPRSGDLSVYWYQQSLDQGLQFLIQYYNGEERAKGNILERFSAQQFPDLHSELNLSSLELGDSALYFCASSVESGLGTQYFGPGTRLLVL.